This T cell receptor (beta chain) was obtained from a study of regulatory T cells in long-lasting Graves disease. This clonotype has at least ten counts. Its antigen is unidentified. Study-wide results and caveats: Patients with persistent disease shared roughly 3,000 public clonotypes, outpacing the approximately 870 shared by new patients.

Building the TCR beta libraries relied on iRepertoire HTBI primers, and CDR3 regions underwent Arm-PCR. TCRdb passed the multiplex PCR reads through MiXCR, listing each CDR3 protein once. The sample has 370,000 or so distinct CDR3 sequences; 16% are singletons. Stated time point: newly diagnosed GD, antithyroid drugs for less than 3 months. Isolated PBMC RNA provided the starting material for the TCR library. The V gene end was trimmed by 2 bases and the J gene end by 5 bases; junction bases not matched to a gene: 7. In germline, CDR1 is SGHTA, CDR2 FQGTGA. The CDR3 covers 16 residues. These data are also associated with another study on T cells in Graves' hyperthyroidism and ophthalmopathy. From that paper: Graves' hyperthyroidism was deemed stable given no ophthalmopathy progression within 18 months. Most expanded thyroid clonotypes above 0.001 recurred in blood.

The chain combines TRBV7-3 with TRBJ2-2, with 8 bases fitting TRBD2. The clonotype originates from a woman between 18 and 29 years old with Graves disease. The source was peripheral blood mononuclear cells (PBMCs), collected at new diagnosis, from a patient treated with antithyroid drugs. In DNA, the CDR3 is TGTGCCAGCAGCTTAGACGGGGGGGCCAGGACCGGGGAGCTGTTTTTT. It yields the protein CASSLDGGARTGELFF.